This TCR beta chain was recovered during a study of radiotherapy plus CTLA-4 blockade in lung cancer. Using immunoSEQ multiplex PCR, the repertoire was profiled, and TCRdb retains in-frame clones only, with some absent. Of roughly 75,000 clones in the sample, about 78% were seen once. This clone appeared a few times. The receptor comes from a human donor with non-small cell lung cancer whose response to radiotherapy plus ipilimumab could not be evaluated. Some clones in this sample may be carry-over from other donors' samples. Here the sequenced sample was peripheral blood, taken from a patient treated with radiotherapy plus ipilimumab.

CDR3 protein: CASSRQGLGYGYTF. CDR3 DNA sequence: TGTGCCAGTAGTCGCCAGGGCCTTGGCTATGGCTACACCTTC. This chain links TRBV19 with TRBJ1-2; weak D call: TRBD1 (5 bases). V was clipped by 5 bases and J by 4 bases, with 14 bases between them. Germline CDR1 and CDR2: LNHDA and SQIVND (reference sequence). The CDR3 totals 14 residues. Full variable domain (remainder filled in from reference TRBV19 and TRBJ1-2): DGGITQSPKYLFRKEGQNVTLSCEQNLNHDAMYWYRQDPGQGLRLIYYSQIVNDFQKGDIAEGYSVSREKKESFPLTVTSAQKNPTAFYLCASSRQGLGYGYTFGSGTRLTVV.